The clone carrying this T cell receptor (beta chain) has just a few counts. Using a J-beta primer mix together with a sample-barcoded 5' primer, a second PCR was run for roughly 7 to 11 cycles. All samples gave at least 3 million CDR3-containing paired-end reads. TCRdb used MiXCR to reprocess the 5' RACE reads, holding one entry per CDR3 protein. The table has over 450,000 distinct CDR3 sequences, around 24% seen once. This record comes from a study of blood T cells in healthy people across ages. In germline, CDR1 is SGHDN, CDR2 FVKESK. V was trimmed by 1 base and J by 0 bases, leaving 7 bases between them. This CDR3 is built from 15 residues. In addition, the sample was reused for a study of T cells of mothers and their children.

The chain joins TRBV14 to TRBJ2-1, with D perhaps TRBD1 (5 bases). Input material: blood. This TCR came from a boy between 5 and 17 years old in good health. CDR3 coding DNA: TGTGCCAGCAGCCAAGGACAGATCTCCTACAATGAGCAGTTCTTC. Translated: CASSQGQISYNEQFF.